Ten or more counts support the clone carrying this TCR beta chain. CDR3-region Arm-PCR and iRepertoire HTBI primers produced the TCR beta libraries. MiXCR, run by TCRdb on the multiplex PCR reads, gives a single entry per CDR3 protein. The table records about 620,000 distinct CDR3 sequences, 16% of them present only once. This record belongs to a study of regulatory T cells in long-lasting Graves disease. Stated time point: newly diagnosed GD, antithyroid drugs for less than 3 months. Isolated PBMC RNA provided the starting material for the TCR library. The V gene's germline CDR1 is SNHLY and CDR2 FYNNEI. Trimming took 6 bases from V and 3 from J, leaving 9 bases between them. The CDR3 length is 12 residues. This same sample was also part of a study on T cells in Graves' hyperthyroidism and ophthalmopathy. According to that study: Researchers ran a first-round RT-PCR on the TCR CDR3 using the HTBI primer set.

The chain recombines TRBV2 with TRBJ2-7; the D gene is possibly TRBD1 (5 bases). This sample comprised peripheral blood mononuclear cells (PBMCs), obtained at new diagnosis, from a patient treated with antithyroid drugs. The sequence was collected from a woman younger than 45 with Graves disease. The CDR3 DNA sequence: TGTGCCAGCAGATCTGACAGCTACGAGCAGTACTTC. Its protein product is CASRSDSYEQYF.